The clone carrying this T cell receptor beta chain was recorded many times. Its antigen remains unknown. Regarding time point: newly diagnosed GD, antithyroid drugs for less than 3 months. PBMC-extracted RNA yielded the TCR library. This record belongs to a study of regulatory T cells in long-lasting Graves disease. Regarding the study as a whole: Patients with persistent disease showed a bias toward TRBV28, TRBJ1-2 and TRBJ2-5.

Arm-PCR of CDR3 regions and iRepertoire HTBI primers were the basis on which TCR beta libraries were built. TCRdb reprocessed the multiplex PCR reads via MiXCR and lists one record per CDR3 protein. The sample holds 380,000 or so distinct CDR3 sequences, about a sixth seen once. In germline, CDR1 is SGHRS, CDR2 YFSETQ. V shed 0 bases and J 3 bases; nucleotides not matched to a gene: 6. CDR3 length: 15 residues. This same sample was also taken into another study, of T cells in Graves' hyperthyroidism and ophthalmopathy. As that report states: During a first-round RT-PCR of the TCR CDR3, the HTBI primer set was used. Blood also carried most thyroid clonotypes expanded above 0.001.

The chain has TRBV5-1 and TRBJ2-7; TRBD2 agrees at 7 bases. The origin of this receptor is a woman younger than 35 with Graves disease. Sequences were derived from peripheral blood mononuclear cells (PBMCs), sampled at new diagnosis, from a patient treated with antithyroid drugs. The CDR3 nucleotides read TGCGCCAGCAGCTTGGGAGTGGGGGAGGGCTACGAGCAGTACTTC. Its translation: CASSLGVGEGYEQYF.